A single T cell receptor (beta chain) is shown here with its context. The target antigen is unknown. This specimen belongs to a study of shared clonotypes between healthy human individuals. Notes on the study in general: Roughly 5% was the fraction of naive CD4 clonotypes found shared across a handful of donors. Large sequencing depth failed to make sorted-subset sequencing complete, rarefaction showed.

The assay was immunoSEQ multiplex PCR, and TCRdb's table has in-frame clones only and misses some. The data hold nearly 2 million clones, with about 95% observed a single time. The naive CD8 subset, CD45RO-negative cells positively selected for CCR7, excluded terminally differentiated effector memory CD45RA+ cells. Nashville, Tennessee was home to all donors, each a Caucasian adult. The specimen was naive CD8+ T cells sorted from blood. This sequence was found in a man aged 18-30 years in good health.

CDR3 sequence (DNA): TGTGCCAGCAGGTTACCGGGACAGCACTACGAGCAGTACTTC. Its translation: CASRLPGQHYEQYF. This chain connects TRBV21-1 to TRBJ2-7; TRBD1, the table's D call, lacks a check against the DNA. TRBV21-1 is a known pseudogene. The CDR3 loop spans 14 amino acids.